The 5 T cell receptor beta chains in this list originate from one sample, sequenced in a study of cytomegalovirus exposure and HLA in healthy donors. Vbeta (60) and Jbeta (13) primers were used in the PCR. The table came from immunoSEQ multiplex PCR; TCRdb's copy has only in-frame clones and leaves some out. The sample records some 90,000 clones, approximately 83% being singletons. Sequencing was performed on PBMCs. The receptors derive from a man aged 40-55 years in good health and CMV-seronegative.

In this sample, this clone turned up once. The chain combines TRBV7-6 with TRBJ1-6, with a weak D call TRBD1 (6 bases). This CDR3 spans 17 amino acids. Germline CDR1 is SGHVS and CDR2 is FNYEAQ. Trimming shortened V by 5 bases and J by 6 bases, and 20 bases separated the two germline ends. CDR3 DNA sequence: TGTGCCAGCAGCCCGGGTCGGGGGGCCGAACCTAATTCACCCCTCCACTTT. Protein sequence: CASSPGRGAEPNSPLHF.

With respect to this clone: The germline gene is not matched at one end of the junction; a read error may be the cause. The CDR3 DNA sequence: TGTGCCAGCAGTTACTCGACAGGGGGCAACTTTGGCTACACCTTC. The encoded protein is CASSYSTGGNFGYTF. The chain joins TRBV6-5 to TRBJ1-2, with 10 bases matching TRBD1. The CDR3 sequence is 15 residues long. Germline-derived CDR1 and CDR2 are MNHEY and SVGAGI.

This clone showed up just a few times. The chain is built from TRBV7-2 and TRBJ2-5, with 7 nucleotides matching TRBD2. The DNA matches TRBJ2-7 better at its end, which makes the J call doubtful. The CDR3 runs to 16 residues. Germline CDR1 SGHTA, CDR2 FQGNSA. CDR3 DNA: TGTGCCAGCAGTTCACCTAGCGGAACTACATTCTACGAGCAGTACTTC. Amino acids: CASSSPSGTTFYEQYF.

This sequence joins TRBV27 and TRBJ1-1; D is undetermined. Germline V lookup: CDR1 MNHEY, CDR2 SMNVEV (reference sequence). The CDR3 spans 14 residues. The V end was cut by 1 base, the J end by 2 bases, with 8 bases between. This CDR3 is CASSLFTDNTEAFF. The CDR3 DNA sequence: TGTGCCAGCAGTTTATTCACAGATAACACTGAAGCTTTCTTT.

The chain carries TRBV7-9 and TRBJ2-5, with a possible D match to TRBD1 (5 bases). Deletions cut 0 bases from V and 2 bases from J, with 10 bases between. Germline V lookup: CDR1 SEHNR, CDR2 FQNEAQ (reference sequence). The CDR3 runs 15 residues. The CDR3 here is CASSLAWAGQETQYF. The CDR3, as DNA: TGTGCCAGCAGCTTAGCGTGGGCAGGGCAAGAGACCCAGTACTTC.